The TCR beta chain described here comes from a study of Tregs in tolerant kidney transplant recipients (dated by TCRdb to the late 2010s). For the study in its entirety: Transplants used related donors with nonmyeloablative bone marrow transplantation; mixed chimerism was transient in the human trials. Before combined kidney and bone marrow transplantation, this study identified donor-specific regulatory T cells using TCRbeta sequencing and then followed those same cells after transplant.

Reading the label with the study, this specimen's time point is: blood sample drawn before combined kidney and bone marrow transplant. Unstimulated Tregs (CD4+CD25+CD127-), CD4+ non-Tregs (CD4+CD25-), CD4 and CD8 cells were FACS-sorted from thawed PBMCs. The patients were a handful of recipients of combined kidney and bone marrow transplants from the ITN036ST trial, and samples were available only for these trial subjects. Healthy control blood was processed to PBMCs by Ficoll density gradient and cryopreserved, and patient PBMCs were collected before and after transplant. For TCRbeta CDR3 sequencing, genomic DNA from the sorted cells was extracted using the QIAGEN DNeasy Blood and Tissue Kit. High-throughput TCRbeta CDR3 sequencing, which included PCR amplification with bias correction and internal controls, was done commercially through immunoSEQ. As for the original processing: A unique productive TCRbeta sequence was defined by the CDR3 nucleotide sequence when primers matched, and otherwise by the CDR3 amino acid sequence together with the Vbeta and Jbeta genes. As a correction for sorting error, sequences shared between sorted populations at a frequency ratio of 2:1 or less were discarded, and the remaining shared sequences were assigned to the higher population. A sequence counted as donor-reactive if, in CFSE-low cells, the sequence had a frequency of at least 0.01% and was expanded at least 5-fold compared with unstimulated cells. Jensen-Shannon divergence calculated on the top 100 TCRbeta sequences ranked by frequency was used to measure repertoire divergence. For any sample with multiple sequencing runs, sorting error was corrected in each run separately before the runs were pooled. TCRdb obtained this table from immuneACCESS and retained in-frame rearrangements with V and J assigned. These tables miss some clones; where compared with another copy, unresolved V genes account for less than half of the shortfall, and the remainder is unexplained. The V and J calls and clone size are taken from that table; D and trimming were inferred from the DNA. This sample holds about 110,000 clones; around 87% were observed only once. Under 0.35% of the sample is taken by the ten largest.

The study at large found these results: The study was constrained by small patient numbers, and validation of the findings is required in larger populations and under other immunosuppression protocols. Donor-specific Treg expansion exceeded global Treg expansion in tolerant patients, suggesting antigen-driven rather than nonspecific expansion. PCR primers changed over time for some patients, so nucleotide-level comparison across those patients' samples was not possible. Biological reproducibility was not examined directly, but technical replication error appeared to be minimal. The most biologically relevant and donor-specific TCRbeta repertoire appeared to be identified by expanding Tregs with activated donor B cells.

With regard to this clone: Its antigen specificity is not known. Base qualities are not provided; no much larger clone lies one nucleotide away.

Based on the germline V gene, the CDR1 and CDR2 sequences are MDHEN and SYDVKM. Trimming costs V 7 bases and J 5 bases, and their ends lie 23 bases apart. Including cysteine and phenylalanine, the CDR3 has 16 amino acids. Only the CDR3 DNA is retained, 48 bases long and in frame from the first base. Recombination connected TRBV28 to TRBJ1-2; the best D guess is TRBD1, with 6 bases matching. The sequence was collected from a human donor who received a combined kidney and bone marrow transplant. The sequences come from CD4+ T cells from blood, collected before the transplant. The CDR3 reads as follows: CASTPLSGVRAYGYTF. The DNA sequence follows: TGTGCCAGCACCCCCTTGTCAGGGGTTCGTGCGTATGGCTACACCTTC.